These T cell receptor beta chains were read from a single sample in a study of graft-versus-host responses after intestinal transplantation. No antigen has been identified for these receptors. Sequencing used immunoSEQ multiplex PCR; TCRdb keeps in-frame clones, though not all of them. This sample has about 110,000 clones; 85% to 95% occur once, and the top ten carry roughly 0.5%. Sequencing used unstimulated CD8+ T cells sorted from spleen or lymph node cells, obtained before intestinal transplant. These receptors were taken from a human donor who received an intestinal transplant. CDR3s include the opening cysteine and the closing phenylalanine or tryptophan. The D gene is left open where the match is weak. The listing skips clone size in some rows; elsewhere it reads once, few, many or a size class.

CATSRDQKIEGEWDNQPQHF	TGTGCCACCAGCAGAGATCAAAAGATAGAGGGGGAATGGGACAATCAGCCCCAGCATTTT	TRBJ1-5	NA	NA	TRBV15
CASTVGAKNIQYF	TGTGCCAGCACGGTCGGAGCCAAAAACATTCAGTACTTC	TRBJ2-4	NA	NA	TRBV13
CASGVGMNTEAFF	TGTGCCAGCGGCGTCGGCATGAACACTGAAGCTTTCTTT	TRBJ1-1	NA	NA	TRBV6-6
CASAGEGQGVLLRSYEQYF	TGTGCCAGCGCGGGGGAGGGACAGGGGGTACTCCTACGATCCTACGAGCAGTACTTC	TRBJ2-7	NA	TRBD1	TRBV7-9
CASSLQGADGYTF	TGTGCCAGCAGCTTACAGGGGGCGGATGGCTACACCTTC	TRBJ1-2	once	TRBD1	TRBV5-6
CASSRRDSTYEQYF	TGTGCCAGCAGCCGCCGGGACAGTACCTACGAGCAGTACTTC	TRBJ2-7	NA	TRBD1	TRBV6-1
CASSLDITETQYF	TGTGCCAGCAGCTTAGACATTACAGAGACCCAGTACTTC	TRBJ2-5	NA	NA	TRBV7-9
CASKMTGGGGYTF	TGTGCCAGTAAGATGACAGGGGGCGGAGGCTACACCTTC	TRBJ1-2	NA	TRBD1	TRBV19
CASSQGDNEQFF	TGCGCCAGCAGCCAAGGGGACAATGAGCAGTTCTTC	TRBJ2-1	NA	NA	TRBV4-1
CASSRGQGDTQYF	TGTGCCAGCAGCCGGGGGCAGGGGGATACGCAGTATTTT	TRBJ2-3	NA	NA	TRBV6-4
CASSPLLEETQYF	TGTGCCAGCAGCCCCCTATTGGAAGAGACCCAGTACTTC	TRBJ2-5	NA	NA	TRBV7-6
CASLWAPVASTYNEQFF	TGTGCCAGCCTCTGGGCTCCGGTAGCGTCAACCTACAATGAGCAGTTCTTC	TRBJ2-1	once	NA	TRBV5-5
CASSLSLGPSGELFF	TGTGCCAGCAGTTTAAGTCTAGGGCCTAGCGGGGAGCTGTTTTTT	TRBJ2-2	once	NA	TRBV27
CASSPLGGRPDTQYF	TGTGCCAGCAGTCCCCTAGGCGGGAGACCCGATACGCAGTATTTT	TRBJ2-3	NA	TRBD2	TRBV27
CASSLETSGVGELFF	TGTGCCAGCAGCTTAGAGACTAGCGGGGTCGGGGAGCTGTTTTTT	TRBJ2-2	once	TRBD2	TRBV11-3
CASSLRDREGYEQYF	TGTGCCAGCAGCCTCCGGGACAGGGAAGGGTACGAGCAGTACTTC	TRBJ2-7	NA	TRBD1	TRBV13
CASSYSTRGETEAFF	TGTGCCAGCAGTTACTCGACCAGGGGAGAGACTGAAGCTTTCTTT	TRBJ1-1	NA	NA	TRBV6-6
CASSLSVSYEQYF	TGTGCCAGCAGTTTGTCGGTTTCCTACGAGCAGTACTTC	TRBJ2-7	NA	NA	TRBV28
CATGPGSSYEQYF	TGTGCCACCGGGCCCGGGAGCTCCTACGAGCAGTACTTC	TRBJ2-7	NA	NA	TRBV27
CASSTGAPGEPQHF	TGTGCCAGCAGCACCGGGGCCCCCGGGGAGCCCCAGCATTTT	TRBJ1-5	once	NA	TRBV7-9
CASSFIAGGGNEQFF	TGTGCCAGCAGTTTTATAGCGGGAGGGGGTAATGAGCAGTTCTTC	TRBJ2-1	NA	TRBD2	TRBV27
CASTNPGYTDTQYF	TGTGCCAGCACCAACCCGGGATACACAGATACGCAGTATTTT	TRBJ2-3	NA	NA	TRBV6-5
CASSGGLAGVRETQYF	TGTGCCAGCAGCGGGGGACTAGCGGGAGTAAGGGAGACCCAGTACTTC	TRBJ2-5	NA	TRBD2	TRBV5-8
CASSLGAGDLGYEQYF	TGTGCCAGCAGCCTCGGGGCGGGGGACCTGGGTTACGAGCAGTACTTC	TRBJ2-7	NA	TRBD2	TRBV2
CASSPLLTHEQYF	TGTGCCAGCAGTCCATTACTGACCCACGAGCAGTACTTC	TRBJ2-7	NA	NA	TRBV27
CASSVLAASTDTQYF	TGTGCCAGCAGTGTATTAGCTGCTAGCACAGATACGCAGTATTTT	TRBJ2-3	once	NA	TRBV6-4
CASSFMGGEAFF	TGTGCCAGCAGTTTTATGGGGGGTGAAGCTTTCTTT	TRBJ1-1	NA	NA	TRBV28
CASSITGTSGNTDTQYF	TGTGCCAGCAGCATCACCGGGACTAGCGGGAACACAGATACGCAGTATTTT	TRBJ2-3	NA	TRBD2	TRBV7-8
CAWSVAPSESSYNEQFF	TGTGCCTGGAGTGTAGCCCCCAGCGAGAGCTCCTACAATGAGCAGTTCTTC	TRBJ2-1	NA	NA	TRBV30
CASSSRLDSPPDTQYF	TGTGCCAGCAGTTCGAGACTGGATAGCCCGCCAGATACGCAGTATTTT	TRBJ2-3	NA	NA	TRBV28
CASSLVCWIDGQVYEQYF	TGTGCCAGCAGCTTAGTCTGTTGGATAGATGGGCAGGTCTACGAGCAGTACTTC	TRBJ2-7	NA	NA	TRBV7-2
CASSLGTGQFF	TGCGCCAGCAGCTTAGGGACTGGTCAGTTCTTC	TRBJ2-1	NA	NA	TRBV5-1
CASRGAVHSYEQYF	TGTGCCAGCAGGGGGGCGGTCCACTCCTACGAGCAGTACTTC	TRBJ2-7	NA	NA	TRBV6-5
CASSPAGYSYEQYF	TGTGCCAGCAGCCCGGCAGGTTATTCCTACGAGCAGTACTTC	TRBJ2-7	NA	NA	TRBV11-1
CASSQPISSYEQYF	TGCGCCAGCAGCCAACCCATATCCAGCTACGAGCAGTACTTC	TRBJ2-7	NA	NA	TRBV4-1
CASSTTVAYEQYF	TGTGCCAGCAGTACGACGGTAGCCTACGAGCAGTACTTC	TRBJ2-7	NA	NA	TRBV27
CASSPGLGGNTIYF	TGCGCCAGCAGCCCGGGCCTGGGAGGAAACACCATATATTTT	TRBJ1-3	NA	NA	TRBV5-1
CASSSPGQQYGYTF	TGTGCCAGCAGCTCCCCGGGACAGCAATATGGCTACACCTTC	TRBJ1-2	NA	TRBD1	TRBV7-8
CASSLAVGRTLSSYEQYF	TGCGCCAGCAGCTTGGCAGTTGGCAGGACCTTGAGCTCCTACGAGCAGTACTTC	TRBJ2-7	NA	NA	TRBV5-1
CSVEGGDGELFF	TGCAGCGTTGAAGGGGGGGACGGGGAGCTGTTTTTT	TRBJ2-2	NA	NA	TRBV29-1
CASSLRGSSNEQFF	TGTGCCAGCAGTTTAAGAGGTAGCAGTAATGAGCAGTTCTTC	TRBJ2-1	NA	NA	TRBV27
CASSLGAAHTEAFF	TGTGCCAGCAGCTTAGGGGCAGCCCACACTGAAGCTTTCTTT	TRBJ1-1	NA	NA	TRBV11-2
CASTPGAANEQFF	TGTGCCAGCACCCCCGGGGCCGCCAATGAGCAGTTCTTC	TRBJ2-1	once	NA	TRBV13
CASSVAGSGMYEQYF	TGTGCCAGCAGCGTAGCTGGTAGCGGGATGTACGAGCAGTACTTC	TRBJ2-7	NA	TRBD2	TRBV9
CSVYRGSEQFF	TGCAGCGTTTACAGGGGGAGTGAGCAGTTCTTC	TRBJ2-1	once	TRBD1	TRBV29-1